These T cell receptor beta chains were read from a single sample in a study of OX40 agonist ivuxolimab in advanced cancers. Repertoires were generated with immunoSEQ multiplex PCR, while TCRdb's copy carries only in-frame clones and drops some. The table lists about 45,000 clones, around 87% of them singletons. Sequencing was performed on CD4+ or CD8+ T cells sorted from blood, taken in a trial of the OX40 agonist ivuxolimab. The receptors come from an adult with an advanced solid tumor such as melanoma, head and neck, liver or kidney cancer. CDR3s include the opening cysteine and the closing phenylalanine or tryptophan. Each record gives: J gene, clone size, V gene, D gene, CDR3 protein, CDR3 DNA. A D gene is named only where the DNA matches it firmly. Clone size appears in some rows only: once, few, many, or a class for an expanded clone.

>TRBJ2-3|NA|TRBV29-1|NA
CSTKEGDTQYF
TGCAGCACGAAAGAGGGGGATACGCAGTATTTT
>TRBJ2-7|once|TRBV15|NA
CATSILVGPGEQYF
TGTGCCACCAGCATACTAGTAGGACCGGGCGAGCAGTACTTC
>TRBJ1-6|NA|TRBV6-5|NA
CASSYSIQNSPLHF
TGTGCCAGCAGTTACTCGATACAGAATTCACCCCTCCACTTT
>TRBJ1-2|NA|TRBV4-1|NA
CASSQVGRRDYGYTF
TGCGCCAGCAGCCAAGTAGGGAGGAGGGACTATGGCTACACCTTC
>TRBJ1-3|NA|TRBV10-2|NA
CASSRVGDSGNTIYF
TGCGCCAGCTCTAGGGTGGGAGACTCTGGAAACACCATATATTTT
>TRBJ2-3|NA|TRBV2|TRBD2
CASNLPRLAGGRDTQYF
TGTGCCAGCAATCTTCCTAGATTAGCGGGGGGAAGAGATACGCAGTATTTT
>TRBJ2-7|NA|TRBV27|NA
CASSFDGSTYEQYF
TGTGCCAGCAGTTTTGACGGGTCGACCTACGAGCAGTACTTC
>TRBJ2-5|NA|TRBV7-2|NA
CASSHGQFYQETQYF
TGTGCCAGCAGCCATGGACAGTTCTACCAAGAGACCCAGTACTTC
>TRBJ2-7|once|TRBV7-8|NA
CASSRGASYEQYF
TGTGCCAGCAGCCGGGGGGCCTCCTACGAGCAGTACTTC
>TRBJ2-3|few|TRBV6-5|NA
CASSPSPADTQYF
TGTGCCAGCAGTCCTTCACCGGCAGATACGCAGTATTTT
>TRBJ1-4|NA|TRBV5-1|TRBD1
CASSFGTGDNNEKLFF
TGCGCCAGCAGCTTTGGGACAGGAGACAACAATGAAAAACTGTTTTTT
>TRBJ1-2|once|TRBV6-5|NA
CASSYQTVPYGYTF
TGTGCCAGCAGTTACCAGACAGTTCCTTATGGCTACACCTTC
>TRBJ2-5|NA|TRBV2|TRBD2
CASSGLRGGEETQYF
TGTGCCAGCAGTGGGTTGCGGGGGGGCGAAGAGACCCAGTACTTC
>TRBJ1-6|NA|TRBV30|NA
CAWSVRYSPLHF
TGTGCCTGGAGTGTACGGTATTCACCCCTCCACTTT
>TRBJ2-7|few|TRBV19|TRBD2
CASSIGGGPSYEQYF
TGTGCCAGTAGTATCGGCGGGGGGCCTTCCTACGAGCAGTACTTC
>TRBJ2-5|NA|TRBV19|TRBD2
CATSGTDGRETQYF
TGTGCCACCAGTGGTACGGACGGGAGGGAGACCCAGTACTTC
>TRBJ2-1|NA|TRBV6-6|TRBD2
CASSYGAGGTNEQFF
TGTGCCAGCAGTTATGGAGCGGGGGGTACCAATGAGCAGTTCTTC
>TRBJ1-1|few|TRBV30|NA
CAWIPRATEAFF
TGTGCCTGGATCCCCCGGGCAACTGAAGCTTTCTTT
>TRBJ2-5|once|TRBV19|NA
CASRLGETQYF
TGTGCCAGCCGGCTAGGAGAGACCCAGTACTTC
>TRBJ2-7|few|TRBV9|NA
CASSPRVTYEQYF
TGTGCCAGCAGCCCCCGAGTGACCTACGAGCAGTACTTC
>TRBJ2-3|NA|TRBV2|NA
CARRDTGTDTQYF
TGTGCCAGACGGGACACAGGGACAGATACGCAGTATTTT
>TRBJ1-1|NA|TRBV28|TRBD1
CASSLTRYRGLNEAFF
TGTGCCAGCAGTTTAACTAGGTACAGGGGGCTGAATGAAGCTTTCTTT
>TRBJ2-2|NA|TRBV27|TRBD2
CATGLAGFYTGELFF
TGTGCCACTGGACTAGCGGGATTTTACACCGGGGAGCTGTTTTTT
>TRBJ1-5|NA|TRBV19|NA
CASSIIGGNQPQHF
TGTGCCAGTAGTATAATTGGGGGTAATCAGCCCCAGCATTTT